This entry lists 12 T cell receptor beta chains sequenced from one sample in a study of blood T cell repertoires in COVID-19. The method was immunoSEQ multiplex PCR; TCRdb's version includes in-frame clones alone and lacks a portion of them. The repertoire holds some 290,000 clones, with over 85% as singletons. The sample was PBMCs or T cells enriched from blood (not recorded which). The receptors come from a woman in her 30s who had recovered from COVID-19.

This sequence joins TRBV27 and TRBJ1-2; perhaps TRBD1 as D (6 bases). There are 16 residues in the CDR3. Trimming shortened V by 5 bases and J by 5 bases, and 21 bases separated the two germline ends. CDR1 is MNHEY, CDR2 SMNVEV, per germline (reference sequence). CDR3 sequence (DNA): TGTGCCAGCAGTCCTACTAATACAGGGTCGAGGTATGGCTACACCTTC. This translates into CASSPTNTGSRYGYTF.

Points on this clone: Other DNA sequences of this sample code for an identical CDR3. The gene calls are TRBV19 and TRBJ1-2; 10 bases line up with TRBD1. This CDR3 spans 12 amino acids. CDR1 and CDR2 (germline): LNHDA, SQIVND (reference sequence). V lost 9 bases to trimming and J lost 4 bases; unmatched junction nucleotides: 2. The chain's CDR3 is CASRDRGYGYTF. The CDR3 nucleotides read TGTGCCAGCCGGGACAGGGGCTATGGCTACACCTTC.

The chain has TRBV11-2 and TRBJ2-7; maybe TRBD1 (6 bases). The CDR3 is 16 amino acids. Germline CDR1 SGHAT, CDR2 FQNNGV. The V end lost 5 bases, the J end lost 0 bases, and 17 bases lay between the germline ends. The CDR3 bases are TGTGCCAGCAGCCCCAGGGGTCAAACGAGCTCCTACGAGCAGTACTTC. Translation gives CASSPRGQTSSYEQYF.

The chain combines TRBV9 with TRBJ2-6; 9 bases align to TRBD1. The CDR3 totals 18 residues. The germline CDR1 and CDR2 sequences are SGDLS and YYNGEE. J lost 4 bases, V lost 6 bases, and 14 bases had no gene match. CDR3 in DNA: TGTGCCAGCAACGGAGATTGGGACAGGGCGTCAGGGGCCAACGTCCTGACTTTC. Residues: CASNGDWDRASGANVLTF.

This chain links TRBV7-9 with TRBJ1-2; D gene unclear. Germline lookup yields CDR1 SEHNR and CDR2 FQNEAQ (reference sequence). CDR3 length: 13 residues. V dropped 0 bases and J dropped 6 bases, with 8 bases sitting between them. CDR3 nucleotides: TGTGCCAGCAGCTTAGCCCAGTTTGATGGCTACACCTTC. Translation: CASSLAQFDGYTF.

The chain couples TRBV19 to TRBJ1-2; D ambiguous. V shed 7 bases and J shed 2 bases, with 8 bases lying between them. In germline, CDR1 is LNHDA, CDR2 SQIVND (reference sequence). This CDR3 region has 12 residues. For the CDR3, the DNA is TGTGCCAGTATGAGCAAGAACTATGGCTACACCTTC. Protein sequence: CASMSKNYGYTF. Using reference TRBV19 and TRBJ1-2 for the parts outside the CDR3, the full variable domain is DGGITQSPKYLFRKEGQNVTLSCEQNLNHDAMYWYRQDPGQGLRLIYYSQIVNDFQKGDIAEGYSVSREKKESFPLTVTSAQKNPTAFYLCASMSKNYGYTFGSGTRLTVV.

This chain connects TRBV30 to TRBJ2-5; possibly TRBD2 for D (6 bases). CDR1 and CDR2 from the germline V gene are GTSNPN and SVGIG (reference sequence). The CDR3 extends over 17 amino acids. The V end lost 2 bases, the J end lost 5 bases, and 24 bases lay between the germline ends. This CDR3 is CAWSKPGLKLPTETQYF. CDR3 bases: TGTGCCTGGAGTAAGCCGGGACTCAAATTACCGACGGAGACCCAGTACTTC.

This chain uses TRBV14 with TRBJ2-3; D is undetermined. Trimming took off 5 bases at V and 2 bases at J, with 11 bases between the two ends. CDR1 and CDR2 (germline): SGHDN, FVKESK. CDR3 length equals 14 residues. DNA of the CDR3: TGTGCCAGCAGCTTAAATTCTAACACAGATACGCAGTATTTT. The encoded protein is CASSLNSNTDTQYF.

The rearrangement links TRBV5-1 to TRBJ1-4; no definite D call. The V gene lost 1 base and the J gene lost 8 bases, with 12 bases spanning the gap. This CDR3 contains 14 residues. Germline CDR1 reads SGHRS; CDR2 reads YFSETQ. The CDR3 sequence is CASSLRPASEKLFF. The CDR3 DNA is TGCGCCAGCAGCTTGAGGCCTGCTAGCGAAAAACTGTTTTTT.

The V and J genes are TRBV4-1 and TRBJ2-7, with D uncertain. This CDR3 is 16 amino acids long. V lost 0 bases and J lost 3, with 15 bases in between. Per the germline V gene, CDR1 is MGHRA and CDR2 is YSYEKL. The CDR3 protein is CASSQERQPRNYEQYF. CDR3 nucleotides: TGCGCCAGCAGCCAAGAGCGGCAGCCTCGAAACTACGAGCAGTACTTC.

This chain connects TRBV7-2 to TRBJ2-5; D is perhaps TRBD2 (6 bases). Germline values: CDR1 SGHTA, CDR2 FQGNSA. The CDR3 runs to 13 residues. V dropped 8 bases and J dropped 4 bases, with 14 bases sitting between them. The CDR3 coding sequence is TGTGCCAGCGCGGGGCAGGGAGGAGAGACCCAGTACTTC. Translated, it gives CASAGQGGETQYF.

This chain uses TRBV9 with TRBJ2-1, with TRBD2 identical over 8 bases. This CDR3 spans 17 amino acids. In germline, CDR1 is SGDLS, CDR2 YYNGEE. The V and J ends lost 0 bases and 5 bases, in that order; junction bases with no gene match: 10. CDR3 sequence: CASSVVVEAGVDNEQFF. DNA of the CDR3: TGTGCCAGCAGCGTAGTAGTGGAAGCGGGAGTAGACAATGAGCAGTTCTTC.